This TCR beta chain was identified during a study of T cells in Graves' hyperthyroidism and ophthalmopathy. Findings and caveats of the study: Blood also contained most expanded thyroid clonotypes above 0.001. Ophthalmopathy was predicted by the model a median of about six months ahead of onset.

Aged 18 to 65, the patients had hyperthyroidism that was newly diagnosed and had lasted under 2 months. Clinical symptoms, serum thyroxine and TRAb, thyroid ultrasound and orbital computed tomography together formed the diagnostic basis. As for this clonotype: Its antigen is still unknown.

Germline V gene data show CDR1 as SQVTM and CDR2 as ANQGSEA. There are 12 residues in the CDR3. Trimming cost V 5 bases and J 8 bases, with 15 bases left between them. Researchers amplified the TCR beta CDR3 regions from RNA transcripts. Primed by the HTBI set, a first-round RT-PCR was run on the TCR CDR3. TCRdb passed the multiplex PCR reads through MiXCR, listing each CDR3 protein once. The sample lists hundreds of thousands of distinct CDR3 sequences; 46% were seen once. The source material was peripheral blood or thyroid tissue (not recorded which). The chain couples TRBV29-1 to TRBJ1-2, with D unresolved. This receptor was taken from a woman between 18 and 29 years old with Graves' hyperthyroidism. CDR3 amino acids: CSVSGGGRGYTF. The CDR3 DNA sequence: TGCAGCGTTAGTGGTGGCGGGAGAGGCTACACCTTC.